This T cell receptor beta chain was sequenced during a study of shared clonotypes between healthy human individuals. Broader study findings: Larger estimated richness was generally recorded for naive subsets relative to memory subsets. Sorted-subset samples were not fully sequenced, rarefaction indicated. Clonotype sharing among donors likely depends on sequencing depth.

The germline V and J ends were trimmed by 5 bases and 1 base, with 8 bases remaining between them. Germline CDR1 GTSNPN, CDR2 SVGIG (reference sequence). The length of the CDR3 is 12 residues. Of note for this clone: Its target is not known.

Deep level was the assay's run setting. The repertoire was sequenced with immunoSEQ multiplex PCR; TCRdb's copy has only in-frame clones and lacks some. The sample consists of approximately 2.4 million clones, approximately 96% of them appearing once. Material: naive CD4+ T cells sorted from blood. The subset: CD45RA+ positively selected. The receptor comes from a man aged 18 to 35 in good health. V is TRBV30 and J is TRBJ1-2; D gene unclear. CDR3 sequence (DNA): TGTGCCTGGGAGGATCTTAACTATGGCTACACCTTC. It translates to CAWEDLNYGYTF.